This TCR beta chain was recovered during a study of OX40 agonist ivuxolimab in advanced cancers. Turning to the study itself: The patients got ivuxolimab, which is an agonistic anti-OX40 (CD134) antibody. The eligibility criteria allowed prior anti-PD-1, anti-PD-L1 or anti-CTLA-4 therapy, and about 40% had some. Study conclusions and caveats: The study observed clonal expansion of CD4+ and CD8+ blood T cells by week 6 at 0.1 to 3.0 mg/kg. Expanded clones were, on average, more numerous among CD8+ T cells than CD4+.

Only in-frame clones appear in the TCRdb table, and some are missing; sequencing was by immunoSEQ multiplex PCR. The repertoire holds about 11,000 clones, with roughly nine tenths as singletons. CDR3 size: 14 residues. V was trimmed by 3 bases and J by 2 bases, leaving 9 bases between them. The germline CDR1 and CDR2 sequences are MRHNA and SNTAGT. Points on this clone: As yet, its antigen is unknown.

This chain connects TRBV6-4 to TRBJ2-3; D gene ambiguous. The sequence came from an adult with an advanced solid tumor such as melanoma, head and neck, liver or kidney cancer. The specimen comprised CD4+ or CD8+ T cells sorted from blood, sampled in a trial of the OX40 agonist ivuxolimab. This CDR3 is CASSEGKDTDTQYF. CDR3 coding DNA: TGTGCCAGCAGTGAGGGGAAAGACACAGATACGCAGTATTTT.